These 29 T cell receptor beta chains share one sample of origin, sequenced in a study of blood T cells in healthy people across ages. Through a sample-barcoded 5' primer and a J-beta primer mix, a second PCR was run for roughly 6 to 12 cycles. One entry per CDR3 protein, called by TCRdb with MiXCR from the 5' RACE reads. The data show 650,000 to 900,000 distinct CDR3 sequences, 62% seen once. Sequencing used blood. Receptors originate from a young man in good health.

CDR3 bases: TGTGCCAGCAGCGTAGCGGGGAGTGGTCAGCCCCAGCATTTT. This codes for CASSVAGSGQPQHF. The chain uses TRBV9 and TRBJ1-5; the D is unclear. This CDR3 spans 14 amino acids. Between the trimmed V and J ends, which lost 0 bases and 6 bases, there was a span of 10 bases. Germline V gene lookup returns CDR1 SGDLS and CDR2 YYNGEE.

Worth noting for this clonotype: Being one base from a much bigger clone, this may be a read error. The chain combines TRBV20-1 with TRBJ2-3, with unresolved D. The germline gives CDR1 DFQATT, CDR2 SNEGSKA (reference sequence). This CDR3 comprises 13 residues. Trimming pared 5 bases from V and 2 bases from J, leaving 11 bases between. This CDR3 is CSAYSLATDTQYF. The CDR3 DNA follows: TGCAGTGCTTATAGCCTTGCCACAGATACGCAGTATTTT.

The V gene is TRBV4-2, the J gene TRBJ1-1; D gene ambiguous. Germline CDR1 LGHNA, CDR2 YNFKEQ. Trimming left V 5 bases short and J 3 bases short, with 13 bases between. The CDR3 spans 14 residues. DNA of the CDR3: TGTGCCAGCAGCTACCATGGATTAGACACTGAAGCTTTCTTT. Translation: CASSYHGLDTEAFF.

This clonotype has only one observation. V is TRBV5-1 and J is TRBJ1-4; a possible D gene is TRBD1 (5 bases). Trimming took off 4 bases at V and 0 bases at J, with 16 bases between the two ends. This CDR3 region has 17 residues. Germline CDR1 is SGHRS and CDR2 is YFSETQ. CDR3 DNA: TGCGCCAGCAGCCAGAATACAGGCGACTCAACTAATGAAAAACTGTTTTTT. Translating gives CASSQNTGDSTNEKLFF.

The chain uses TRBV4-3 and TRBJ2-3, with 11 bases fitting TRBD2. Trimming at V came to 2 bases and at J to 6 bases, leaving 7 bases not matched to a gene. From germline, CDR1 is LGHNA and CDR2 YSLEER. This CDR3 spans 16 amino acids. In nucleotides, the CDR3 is TGCGCCAGCAGCCAATTTACTAGCGGGGGAAGGGATACGCAGTATTTT. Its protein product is CASSQFTSGGRDTQYF.

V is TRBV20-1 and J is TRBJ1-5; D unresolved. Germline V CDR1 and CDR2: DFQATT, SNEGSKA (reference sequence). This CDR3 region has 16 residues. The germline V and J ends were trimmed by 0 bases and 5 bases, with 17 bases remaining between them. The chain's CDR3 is CSARDDMVGVYQPQHF. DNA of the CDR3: TGCAGTGCTAGAGATGATATGGTAGGAGTATATCAGCCCCAGCATTTT.

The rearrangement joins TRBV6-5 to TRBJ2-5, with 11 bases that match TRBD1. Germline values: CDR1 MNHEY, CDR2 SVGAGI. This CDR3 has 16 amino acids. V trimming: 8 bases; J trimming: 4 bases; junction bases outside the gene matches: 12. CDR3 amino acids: CASGRTSGTGGETQYF. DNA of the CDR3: TGTGCCAGCGGTCGTACGTCCGGGACAGGGGGAGAGACCCAGTACTTC.

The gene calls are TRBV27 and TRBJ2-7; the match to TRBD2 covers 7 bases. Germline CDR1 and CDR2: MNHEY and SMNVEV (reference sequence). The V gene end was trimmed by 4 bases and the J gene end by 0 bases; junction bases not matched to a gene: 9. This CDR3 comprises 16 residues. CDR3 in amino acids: CASSSPAAGVSYEQYF. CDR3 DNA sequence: TGTGCCAGCAGTTCCCCCGCTGCGGGGGTCTCCTACGAGCAGTACTTC.

This CDR3 is CASSDQGDRNTGELFF. Here the CDR3 DNA reads TGTGCCAGCAGTGACCAGGGGGACAGGAACACCGGGGAGCTGTTTTTT. The V gene is TRBV12-3 or TRBV12-4, the J gene TRBJ2-2, with 7 bases aligning to TRBD1. This CDR3 is built from 16 residues. Trimming cost V 5 bases and J 1 base; bases outside gene matches: 7.

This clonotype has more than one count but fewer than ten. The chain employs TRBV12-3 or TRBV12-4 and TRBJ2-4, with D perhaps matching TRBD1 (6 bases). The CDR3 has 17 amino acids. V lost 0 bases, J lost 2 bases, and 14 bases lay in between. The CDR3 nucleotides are TGTGCCAGCAGTTTAGCTATAATTCAGGGGTCCAAAAACATTCAGTACTTC. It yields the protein CASSLAIIQGSKNIQYF.

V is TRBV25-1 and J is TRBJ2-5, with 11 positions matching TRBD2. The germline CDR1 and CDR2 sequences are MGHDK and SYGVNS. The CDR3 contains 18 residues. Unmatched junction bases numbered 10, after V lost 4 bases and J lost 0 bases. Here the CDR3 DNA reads TGTGCCAGCAGTGTCGGTAGCGGGGGGGCCAAGTACCAAGAGACCCAGTACTTC. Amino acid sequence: CASSVGSGGAKYQETQYF.

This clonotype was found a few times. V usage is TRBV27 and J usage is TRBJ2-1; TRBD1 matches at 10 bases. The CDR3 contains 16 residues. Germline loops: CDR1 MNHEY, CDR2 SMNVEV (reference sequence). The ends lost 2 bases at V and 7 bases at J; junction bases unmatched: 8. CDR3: CASSLRRTGGRNEQFF. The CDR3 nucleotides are TGTGCCAGCAGTTTACGGAGGACAGGGGGTCGGAATGAGCAGTTCTTC.

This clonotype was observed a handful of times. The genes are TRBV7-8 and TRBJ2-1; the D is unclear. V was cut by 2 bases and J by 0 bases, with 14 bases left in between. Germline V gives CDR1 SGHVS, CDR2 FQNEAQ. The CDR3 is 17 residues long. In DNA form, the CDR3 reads TGTGCCAGCAGCTTACATCACAGTTCACGCTCCTACAATGAGCAGTTCTTC. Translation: CASSLHHSSRSYNEQFF.

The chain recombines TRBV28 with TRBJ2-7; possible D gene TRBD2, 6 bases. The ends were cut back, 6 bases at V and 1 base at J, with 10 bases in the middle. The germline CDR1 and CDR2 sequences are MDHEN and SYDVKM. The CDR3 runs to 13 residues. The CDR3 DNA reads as TGTGCCAGCAGGGGGGGACGGTCCTACGAGCAGTACTTC. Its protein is CASRGGRSYEQYF.

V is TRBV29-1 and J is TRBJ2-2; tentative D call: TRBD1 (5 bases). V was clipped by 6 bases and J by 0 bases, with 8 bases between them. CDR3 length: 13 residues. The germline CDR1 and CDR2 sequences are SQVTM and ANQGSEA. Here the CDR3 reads CSVDTTNTGELFF. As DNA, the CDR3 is TGCAGCGTGGACACGACGAACACCGGGGAGCTGTTTTTT.

Written as DNA, the CDR3 is TGTGCCAGCACCTTACAGGGGCCCTCCTACGAGCAGTACTTC. It encodes CASTLQGPSYEQYF. This sequence joins TRBV28 and TRBJ2-4; 7 positions agree with TRBD1. The DNA end lines up better with TRBJ2-7; the J call may be wrong. Germline lookup yields CDR1 MDHEN and CDR2 SYDVKM. The CDR3 covers 14 residues.

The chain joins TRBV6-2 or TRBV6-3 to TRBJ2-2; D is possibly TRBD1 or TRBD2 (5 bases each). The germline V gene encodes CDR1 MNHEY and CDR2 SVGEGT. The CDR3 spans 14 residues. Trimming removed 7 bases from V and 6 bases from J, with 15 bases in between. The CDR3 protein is CASNWDVGAGELFF. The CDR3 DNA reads TGTGCCAGCAACTGGGATGTGGGGGCCGGGGAGCTGTTTTTT.

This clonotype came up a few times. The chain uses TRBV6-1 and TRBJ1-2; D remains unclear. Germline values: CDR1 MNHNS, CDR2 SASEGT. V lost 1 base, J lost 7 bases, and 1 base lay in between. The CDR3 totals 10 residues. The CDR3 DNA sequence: TGTGCCAGCAGTGAAGGTGGCTACACCTTC. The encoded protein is CASSEGGYTF.

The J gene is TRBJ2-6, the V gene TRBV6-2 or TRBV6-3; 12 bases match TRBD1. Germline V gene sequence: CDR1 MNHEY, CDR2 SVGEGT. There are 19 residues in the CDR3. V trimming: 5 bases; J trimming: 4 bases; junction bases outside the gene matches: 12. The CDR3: CASSTLPGQGASGANVLTF. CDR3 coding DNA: TGTGCCAGCAGTACCCTCCCGGGACAGGGGGCCTCCGGGGCCAACGTCCTGACTTTC.

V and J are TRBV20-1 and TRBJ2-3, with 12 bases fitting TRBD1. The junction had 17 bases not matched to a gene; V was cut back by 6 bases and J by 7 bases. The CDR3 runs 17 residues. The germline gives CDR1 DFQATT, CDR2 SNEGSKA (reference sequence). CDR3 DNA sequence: TGCAGTGCCCATCCTGCCCTCCGGGACAGGGGGCTAAATACGCAGTATTTT. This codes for CSAHPALRDRGLNTQYF.

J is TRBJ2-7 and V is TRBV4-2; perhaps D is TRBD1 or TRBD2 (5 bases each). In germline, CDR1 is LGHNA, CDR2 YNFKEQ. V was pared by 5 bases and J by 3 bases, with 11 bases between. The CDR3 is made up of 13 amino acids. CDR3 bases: TGTGCCAGCAGCAACGGGGCGGGCTACGAGCAGTACTTC. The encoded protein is CASSNGAGYEQYF.

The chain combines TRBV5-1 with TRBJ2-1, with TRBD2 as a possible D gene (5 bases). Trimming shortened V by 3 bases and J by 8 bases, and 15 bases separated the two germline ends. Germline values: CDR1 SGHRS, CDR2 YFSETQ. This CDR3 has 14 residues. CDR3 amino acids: CASSWGSGKYEQFF. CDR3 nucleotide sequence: TGCGCCAGCAGCTGGGGTTCGGGAAAGTATGAGCAGTTCTTC.

The DNA of the CDR3 is TGTGCCAGCAGCAAAAGCCCAACGAGGCTCACAGATACGCAGTATTTT. Translated, it gives CASSKSPTRLTDTQYF. The genes are TRBV21-1 and TRBJ2-3. TRBV21-1 is annotated as a pseudogene. CDR3 length: 16 residues.

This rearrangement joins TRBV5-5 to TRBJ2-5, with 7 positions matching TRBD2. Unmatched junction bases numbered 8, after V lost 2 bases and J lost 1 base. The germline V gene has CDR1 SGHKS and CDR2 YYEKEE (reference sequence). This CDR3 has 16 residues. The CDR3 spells CASSLLAYATQETQYF. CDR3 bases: TGTGCCAGCAGCTTACTAGCGTACGCCACCCAAGAGACCCAGTACTTC. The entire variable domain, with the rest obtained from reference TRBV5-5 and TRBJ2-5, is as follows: DAGVTQSPTHLIKTRGQQVTLRCSPISGHKSVSWYQQVLGQGPQFIFQYYEKEERGRGNFPDRFSARQFPNYSSELNVNALLLGDSALYLCASSLLAYATQETQYFGPGTRLLVL.

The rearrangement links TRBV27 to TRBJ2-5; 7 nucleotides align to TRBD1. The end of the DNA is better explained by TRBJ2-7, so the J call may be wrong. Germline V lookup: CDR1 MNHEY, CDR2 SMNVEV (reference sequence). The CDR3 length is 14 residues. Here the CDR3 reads CASNAVRGQVEQYF. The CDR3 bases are TGTGCCAGCAACGCGGTAAGGGGGCAGGTCGAGCAGTACTTC.

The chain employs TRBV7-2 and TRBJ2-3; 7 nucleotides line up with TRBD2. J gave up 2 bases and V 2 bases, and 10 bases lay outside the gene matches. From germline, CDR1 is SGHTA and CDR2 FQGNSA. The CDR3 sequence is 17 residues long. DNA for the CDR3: TGTGCCAGCAGCTTAAGGAGGGGCCGGGACTACACAGATACGCAGTATTTT. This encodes CASSLRRGRDYTDTQYF.

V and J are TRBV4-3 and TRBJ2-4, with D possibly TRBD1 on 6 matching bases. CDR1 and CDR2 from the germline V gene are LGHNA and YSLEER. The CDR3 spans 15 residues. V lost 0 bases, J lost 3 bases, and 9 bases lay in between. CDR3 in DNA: TGCGCCAGCAGCCAAGAAGTAGGGGGCAAAAACATTCAGTACTTC. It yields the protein CASSQEVGGKNIQYF.

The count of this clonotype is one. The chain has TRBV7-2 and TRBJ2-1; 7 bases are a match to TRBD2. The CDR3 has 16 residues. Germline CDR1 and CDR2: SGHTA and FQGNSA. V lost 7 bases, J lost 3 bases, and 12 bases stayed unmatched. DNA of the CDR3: TGTGCCAGCACCCCACCGGGGGGTTATTTCTACAATGAGCAGTTCTTC. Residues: CASTPPGGYFYNEQFF.

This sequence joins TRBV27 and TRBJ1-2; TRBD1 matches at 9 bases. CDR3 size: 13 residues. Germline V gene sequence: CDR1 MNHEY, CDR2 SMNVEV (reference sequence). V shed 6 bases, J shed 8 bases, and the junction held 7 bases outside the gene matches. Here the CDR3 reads CASRGTGYGGYTF. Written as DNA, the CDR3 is TGTGCCAGCAGGGGGACAGGGTACGGCGGCTACACCTTC.